The 23 T cell receptor beta chains presented below share a single source sample, sequenced in a study of blood T cell repertoires in COVID-19. TCRdb's table, derived via immunoSEQ multiplex PCR, lists solely in-frame clones and lacks some. In the table there are over 150,000 clones, over 90% of which are singletons. The specimen sequenced was peripheral blood. The receptors shown here come from a man aged 45 to 65 with acute or convalescent COVID-19.

This clone was observed once. The chain couples TRBV28 to TRBJ2-6, with D hard to call. CDR1 and CDR2 from the germline V gene are MDHEN and SYDVKM. V was clipped by 9 bases and J by 4 bases, with 4 bases between them. The CDR3 is made up of 11 amino acids. The CDR3 is CASLGANVLTF. Here the CDR3 DNA reads TGTGCCAGTCTGGGGGCCAACGTCCTGACTTTC. Using reference TRBV28 and TRBJ2-6 for the parts outside the CDR3, the full variable domain is DVKVTQSSRYLVKRTGEKVFLECVQDMDHENMFWYRQDPGLGLRLIYFSYDVKMKEKGDIPEGYSVSREKKERFSLILESASTNQTSMYLCASLGANVLTFGAGSRLTVL.

The chain employs TRBV10-3 and TRBJ2-6; D is unclear. The V gene lost 0 bases and the J gene lost 0 bases, with 6 bases spanning the gap. The CDR3 is made up of 16 amino acids. The germline V gene encodes CDR1 ENHRY and CDR2 SYGVKD. CDR3 amino acids: CAISESSTSGANVLTF. CDR3 nucleotides: TGTGCCATCAGTGAGTCGAGTACCTCTGGGGCCAACGTCCTGACTTTC.

This chain uses TRBV4-3 with TRBJ2-1, with D tentatively TRBD1 (7 bases). CDR1 and CDR2 (germline): LGHNA, YSLEER. This CDR3 is built from 19 residues. V lost 0 bases, J lost 4 bases, and 22 bases lay in between. CDR3 loop: CASSQDWEQGRDIYNEQFF. The DNA of the CDR3 is TGCGCCAGCAGCCAAGATTGGGAACAGGGGCGGGATATTTACAATGAGCAGTTCTTC.

The chain combines TRBV7-9 with TRBJ2-7, with D possibly being TRBD1 (6 bases). The CDR3 sequence is 12 residues long. V lost 8 bases, J lost 6 bases, and 14 bases lay in between. Germline values: CDR1 SEHNR, CDR2 FQNEAQ (reference sequence). The CDR3 region has the DNA TGTGCCAGCGGGGCCATACAGGGCGAGCAGTACTTC. Protein: CASGAIQGEQYF.

The V gene is TRBV3-1 (or the pseudogene TRBV3-2), the J gene TRBJ1-4; D call uncertain. The V gene's germline CDR1 is LGHDT and CDR2 YNNKEL (reference sequence). The ends were cut back, 4 bases at V and 5 bases at J, with 8 bases in the middle. CDR3 length: 13 residues. The DNA for the CDR3 is TGTGCCAGCAGCCTCGGGTCGAATGAAAAACTGTTTTTT. This codes for CASSLGSNEKLFF.

This clone was observed a handful of times. The chain joins TRBV3-1 (or the pseudogene TRBV3-2) to TRBJ1-5, with D possibly matching TRBD1 (6 bases). Germline V CDR1 and CDR2: LGHDT, YNNKEL (reference sequence). Trimming left V 3 bases short and J 0 bases short, with 9 bases between. CDR3 length: 15 amino acids. For the CDR3, the DNA is TGTGCCAGCAGCCACGGACAGTATAGCAATCAGCCCCAGCATTTT. Translating it yields CASSHGQYSNQPQHF.

V usage is TRBV11-1 and J usage is TRBJ1-4; D is ambiguous. The CDR3 totals 14 residues. The germline gives CDR1 SGHAT, CDR2 FQDESV (reference sequence). The V and J ends lost 7 bases and 0 bases respectively, with 9 bases between them. The CDR3 reads CASKITPTNEKLFF. CDR3 nucleotide sequence: TGTGCCAGCAAAATAACACCAACTAATGAAAAACTGTTTTTT.

The chain links TRBV7-9 to TRBJ2-4; D perhaps matches TRBD2 (5 bases). The germline CDR1 and CDR2 sequences are SEHNR and FQNEAQ (reference sequence). The CDR3 covers 18 residues. V was trimmed by 3 bases and J by 1 base, leaving 19 bases between them. For the CDR3, the DNA is TGTGCCAGCAGCTTTGAGGGCGCCCGGGTCGGGGCCAAAAACATTCAGTACTTC. Its translation is CASSFEGARVGAKNIQYF.

This clone was observed once. The V gene is TRBV19, the J gene TRBJ1-1, with 7 bases that match TRBD1. CDR1 and CDR2 (germline): LNHDA, SQIVND (reference sequence). CDR3 length: 18 residues. V shed 0 bases and J 3 bases; nucleotides not matched to a gene: 13. CDR3 sequence: CASSIEPGQALRYTEAFF. The CDR3, as DNA: TGTGCCAGTAGTATAGAACCCGGACAGGCCCTCCGGTACACTGAAGCTTTCTTT.

The genes are TRBV2 and TRBJ1-2; TRBD1 matches 7 bases. Losses at the gene ends were 2 bases for V and 4 bases for J; bases not matched to a gene: 10. The CDR3 extends over 16 amino acids. Germline V CDR1 and CDR2: SNHLY, FYNNEI. CDR3 DNA: TGTGCCAGCAGTGAAAGAAAGGGGGCGATCGGCTATGGCTACACCTTC. This encodes CASSERKGAIGYGYTF. Full variable domain (outside the CDR3, taken from reference TRBV2 and TRBJ1-2): EPEVTQTPSHQVTQMGQEVILRCVPISNHLYFYWYRQILGQKVEFLVSFYNNEISEKSEIFDDQFSVERPDGSNFTLKIRSTKLEDSAMYFCASSERKGAIGYGYTFGSGTRLTVV.

This rearrangement joins TRBV9 to TRBJ1-4; the match to TRBD1 covers 7 bases. Germline CDR1 reads SGDLS; CDR2 reads YYNGEE. V lost 3 bases, J lost 5 bases, and 7 bases stayed unmatched. The CDR3 is 15 residues long. In nucleotides, the CDR3 is TGTGCCAGCAGCGAGCGACAGGGTATGAATGAAAAACTGTTTTTT. It is translated as CASSERQGMNEKLFF.

The V call is TRBV6-5, the J call TRBJ2-7; TRBD2 matches at 14 bases. Trimming removed 7 bases from V and 6 bases from J; junction bases left unmatched: 2. CDR1 and CDR2 from the germline V gene are MNHEY and SVGAGI. The CDR3 extends over 13 amino acids. The CDR3 coding sequence is TGTGCCAGCACCGGACTAGCGGGGGGCGAGCAGTACTTC. Translating gives CASTGLAGGEQYF.

This chain connects TRBV6-5 to TRBJ2-6; D may be TRBD1 (5 bases). With 5 bases removed from V and 1 base from J, the gap between germline ends came to 9 bases. In germline, CDR1 is MNHEY, CDR2 SVGAGI. This CDR3 region has 15 residues. In nucleotides, the CDR3 is TGTGCCAGCAGTATTCAGGGTTCTGGGGCCAACGTCCTGACTTTC. This encodes CASSIQGSGANVLTF.

This rearrangement joins TRBV19 to TRBJ2-5; 10 nucleotides line up with TRBD1. The CDR3 has 15 residues. The germline CDR1 and CDR2 sequences are LNHDA and SQIVND (reference sequence). The trim removed 5 bases at V and 4 bases at J, leaving 7 bases unmatched. CDR3 nucleotides: TGTGCCAGTAGTCCGCGGACAGGGGGTACAGAGACCCAGTACTTC. It translates to CASSPRTGGTETQYF.

This sequence joins TRBV10-3 and TRBJ1-6; no reliable D call. Trimming cost V 7 bases and J 8 bases, with 18 bases left between them. The germline V gene has CDR1 ENHRY and CDR2 SYGVKD. This CDR3 spans 15 amino acids. CDR3 sequence: CAINDGPLGDSPLHF. In DNA form, the CDR3 reads TGTGCCATCAACGACGGCCCCCTAGGCGATTCACCCCTCCACTTT.

V and J are TRBV6-2 or TRBV6-3 and TRBJ1-3; D remains unclear. CDR1 MNHEY and CDR2 SVGEGT come from the germline V gene. There are 14 residues in the CDR3. V shed 6 bases and J shed 0 bases, with 9 bases lying between them. The CDR3 reads CASSGELSGNTIYF. For the CDR3, the DNA is TGTGCCAGCAGCGGGGAGCTCTCTGGAAACACCATATATTTT.

The chain has TRBV5-1 and TRBJ2-2; the match to TRBD1 covers 7 bases. J gave up 7 bases and V 0 bases, and 6 bases lay outside the gene matches. Germline values: CDR1 SGHRS, CDR2 YFSETQ. CDR3 size: 15 residues. CDR3 in DNA: TGCGCCAGCAGCTTGGCGAGGGGGCTTGGCGGGGAGCTGTTTTTT. Translated, it gives CASSLARGLGGELFF.

This rearrangement joins TRBV12-3 or TRBV12-4 to TRBJ1-5; D remains unclear. V lost 3 bases to trimming and J lost 3 bases, with 6 bases between them. CDR3 length: 13 residues. CDR3 coding DNA: TGTGCCAGCAGTTTTGGGCCCAATCAGCCCCAGCATTTT. It specifies CASSFGPNQPQHF.

The chain carries TRBV2 and TRBJ2-7; possibly TRBD1 for D (6 bases). CDR3 size: 14 residues. Between the trimmed V and J ends, which lost 6 bases and 0 bases, there was a span of 12 bases. Germline V gene sequence: CDR1 SNHLY, CDR2 FYNNEI. CDR3 loop: CASRAGQNSYEQYV. The CDR3 DNA follows: TGTGCCAGCAGGGCCGGACAGAACTCCTACGAGCAGTACGTC.

The chain has TRBV6-6 and TRBJ1-1, with D hard to call. This CDR3 has 13 residues. The germline gives CDR1 MNHNY, CDR2 SVGAGI (reference sequence). Trimming pared 6 bases from V and 1 base from J, leaving 9 bases between. The CDR3 coding sequence is TGTGCCAGCAGCCTTGTTTCGAACACTGAAGCTTTCTTT. Translated: CASSLVSNTEAFF.

This sequence joins TRBV7-3 and TRBJ2-5; D may be TRBD1 (6 bases). Trimming took 4 bases from V and 2 from J, leaving 8 bases between them. Germline V lookup: CDR1 SGHTA, CDR2 FQGTGA. This CDR3 has 13 residues. The CDR3 region is CASSSDRQETQYF. CDR3 DNA sequence: TGTGCCAGCAGCTCGGACAGACAAGAGACCCAGTACTTC.

The chain joins TRBV5-1 to TRBJ2-2, with D tentatively TRBD1 (7 bases). V was clipped by 5 bases and J by 6 bases, with 17 bases between them. The V gene's germline CDR1 is SGHRS and CDR2 YFSETQ. CDR3 length equals 15 residues. The CDR3 DNA sequence: TGCGCCAGCAGGGTGGAGGGGGCAGTGTCCGGGGAGCTGTTTTTT. It yields the protein CASRVEGAVSGELFF. The whole variable domain, filled in from reference TRBV5-1 and TRBJ2-2, reads KAGVTQTPRYLIKTRGQQVTLSCSPISGHRSVSWYQQTPGQGLQFLFEYFSETQRNKGNFPGRFSGRQFSNSRSEMNVSTLELGDSALYLCASRVEGAVSGELFFGEGSRLTVL.

The J gene is TRBJ1-3, the V gene TRBV18; D gene unclear. This CDR3 has 15 amino acids. Germline CDR1 and CDR2: KGHSH and LQKENI. With 2 bases removed from V and 2 bases from J, the gap between germline ends came to 10 bases. CDR3 coding DNA: TGTGCCAGCTCACCATCGGGAAGTCCTGGAAACACCATATATTTT. Residues: CASSPSGSPGNTIYF.